The 6 T cell receptor beta chains below come from one sample, sequenced in a study of low-dose radiotherapy and immunotherapy resistance in tumors. First-strand cDNA relied on TRAV- and TRBV-specific primers spanning alpha and beta chains. TCRs were amplified for 20 to 25 PCR cycles with a constant-region primer and V-primer adapter. MiXCR, applied by TCRdb to the reads, yields one record per CDR3 protein. Of roughly 13,000 distinct CDR3 sequences detected, around three fifths appear once; the ten largest clones hold around 7.2%. The receptors originated from a human donor with advanced metastatic prostate, ovarian, gallbladder or colorectal cancer (not recorded which). This table probably holds off-target reads from a library built for another chain.

The rearrangement joins TRBV5-1 to TRBJ2-1; D not certain. The CDR3 is made up of 13 amino acids. The V gene lost 0 bases and the J gene lost 6 bases, with 7 bases spanning the gap. The germline gives CDR1 SGHRS, CDR2 YFSETQ. The chain's CDR3 is CASSLAMINEQFF. The CDR3 region has the DNA TGCGCCAGCAGCTTGGCTATGATCAATGAGCAGTTCTTC.

This chain connects TRBV28 to TRBJ2-6; D call uncertain. This CDR3 contains 14 residues. The V gene's germline CDR1 is MDHEN and CDR2 SYDVKM. Trimming stripped 6 bases from V and 4 bases from J, with 10 bases between. CDR3 region: CASRTSYGANVLTF. CDR3 bases: TGTGCCAGCAGGACCTCTTACGGGGCCAACGTCCTGACTTTC.

The chain recombines TRBV4-2 with TRBJ1-2; tentatively, D is TRBD1 (5 bases). The CDR3 loop spans 15 amino acids. Germline CDR1 is LGHNA and CDR2 is YNFKEQ. V was trimmed by 0 bases and J by 0 bases, leaving 8 bases between them. CDR3 loop: CASSQDQGANYGYTF. CDR3 bases: TGTGCCAGCAGCCAAGATCAGGGAGCTAACTATGGCTACACCTTC.

V is TRBV11-2 and J is TRBJ2-3; the match to TRBD1 covers 7 bases. J lost 3 bases, V lost 6 bases, and 6 bases had no gene match. The CDR3 covers 14 residues. Germline assignment: CDR1 SGHAT and CDR2 FQNNGV. The CDR3 spells CASSFWDRTDTQYF. In nucleotides, the CDR3 is TGTGCCAGCAGTTTTTGGGACAGAACAGATACGCAGTATTTT.

The rearrangement links TRBV7-2 to TRBJ2-4; D might be TRBD1 or TRBD2, each matching 5 bases. Germline lookup yields CDR1 SGHTA and CDR2 FQGNSA. The V and J ends lost 7 bases and 3 bases respectively, with 19 bases between them. This CDR3 has 16 amino acids. CDR3 region: CASTLGPGKSKNIQYF. CDR3 coding DNA: TGTGCCAGCACCCTGGGACCAGGCAAGAGCAAAAACATTCAGTACTTC.

The chain combines TRBV28 with TRBJ2-7, with 8 bases that match TRBD1. V lost 4 bases to trimming and J lost 0 bases; unmatched junction nucleotides: 17. This CDR3 has 19 residues. Germline loops: CDR1 MDHEN, CDR2 SYDVKM. This CDR3 is CASSSQTGTGMTFSYEQYF. CDR3 nucleotides: TGTGCCAGCAGTTCACAGACCGGGACAGGAATGACCTTCTCCTACGAGCAGTACTTC.